The next 25 T cell receptor beta chains were all read from a single sample in a study of response to subunit inactivated influenza vaccine. TCRdb ran MiXCR on the RT-PCR reads and lists one entry per CDR3 protein. This sample yields 600,000 to 850,000 distinct CDR3 sequences, of which less than 15% are seen a single time; roughly 7.6% belongs to the top ten. The source material was PBMCs from blood, sampled 14 to 15 days before vaccination. These receptors all come from a man aged 45-60 years who received an inactivated influenza vaccine.

Details on this clonotype: Being one base from a much bigger clone, this may be a read error. The chain recombines TRBV4-2 with TRBJ2-1; the D gene is possibly TRBD1 (5 bases). CDR3 length equals 17 residues. Germline V gives CDR1 LGHNA, CDR2 YNFKEQ. Between the trimmed V and J ends, which lost 6 bases and 0 bases, there was a span of 18 bases. The CDR3 DNA reads TGTGCCAGCAGACAGGCCCCCCTCAGGGCCTCCTACAATGAGCAGTTCTTC. Its translation is CASRQAPLRASYNEQFF.

V usage is TRBV23-1 and J usage is TRBJ1-3; D ambiguous. TRBV23-1 is labeled an ORF, and its function is uncertain. The CDR3 length is 18 residues. Trimming cost V 4 bases and J 1 base, with 20 bases left between them. CDR3 sequence (DNA): TGCGCCAGCAGTCGGCTCAGGACTGCTGATAAATCTGGAAACACCATATATTTT. Protein product: CASSRLRTADKSGNTIYF.

This sequence joins TRBV6-1 and TRBJ1-4; 9 bases agree with TRBD1. Per the germline V gene, CDR1 is MNHNS and CDR2 is SASEGT. J was trimmed by 5 bases and V by 3 bases; bases with no gene match: 4. This CDR3 has 15 amino acids. CDR3 DNA sequence: TGTGCCAGCAGTGACACAGGGGGCCTCAATGAAAAACTGTTTTTT. Its protein product is CASSDTGGLNEKLFF.

This clonotype was seen at least ten times. V gene TRBV3-1 combines with J gene TRBJ1-2; D gene uncertain. This CDR3 contains 14 residues. Trimming cost V 0 bases and J 4 bases, with 9 bases left between them. The germline gives CDR1 LGHDT, CDR2 YNNKEL (reference sequence). The DNA of the CDR3 is TGTGCCAGCAGCCAAGACTACGGCCTCTATGGCTACACCTTC. Encoded protein: CASSQDYGLYGYTF. The full variable domain, in which reference TRBV3-1 and TRBJ1-2 provide the parts outside the CDR3, is DTAVSQTPKYLVTQMGNDKSIKCEQNLGHDTMYWYKQDSKKFLKIMFSYNNKELIINETVPNRFSPKSPDKAHLNLHINSLELGDSAVYFCASSQDYGLYGYTFGSGTRLTVV.

This clonotype came up a few times. V usage is TRBV27 and J usage is TRBJ2-7, with TRBD2 identical over 9 bases. V was clipped by 2 bases and J by 9 bases; unmatched bases: 5. This CDR3 comprises 13 residues. Germline CDR1 MNHEY, CDR2 SMNVEV (reference sequence). The CDR3 region is CASSLRAGGGQYF. The CDR3 DNA reads TGTGCCAGCAGTTTACGGGCGGGAGGGGGGCAGTACTTC.

This clonotype appeared a few times. The chain recombines TRBV3-1 with TRBJ2-7, with 8 bases matching TRBD1. This CDR3 is 15 amino acids long. The germline V gene encodes CDR1 LGHDT and CDR2 YNNKEL (reference sequence). With 5 bases clipped from V and 5 bases from J, the junction kept 11 bases outside the gene matches. The CDR3 region has the DNA TGTGCCAGCAGCTATCGACAGGGGATCGGCCACGAGCAGTACTTC. Translated, it gives CASSYRQGIGHEQYF.

The chain recombines TRBV15 with TRBJ2-7; TRBD1 matches 10 bases. The germline V gene has CDR1 LNHNV and CDR2 YYDKDF (reference sequence). The CDR3 spans 14 residues. The V gene end was trimmed by 5 bases and the J gene end by 5 bases; junction bases not matched to a gene: 6. The CDR3 is CATSAQGTGDEQYF. The CDR3 bases are TGTGCCACCAGCGCCCAAGGGACAGGGGACGAGCAGTACTTC.

This clonotype occurred a few times. This rearrangement joins TRBV4-3 to TRBJ2-7; TRBD1 aligns across 10 bases. Germline CDR1 reads LGHNA; CDR2 reads YSLEER. CDR3 length equals 16 residues. J was trimmed by 2 bases and V by 1 base; bases with no gene match: 5. CDR3 sequence (DNA): TGCGCCAGCAGCCAAGCGCCGGGACAGGGGACCTACGAGCAGTACTTC. Translation: CASSQAPGQGTYEQYF.

The sample holds many counts of this clonotype. V gene TRBV15 combines with J gene TRBJ2-1, with no clear D. The CDR3 contains 17 residues. Trimming cost V 0 bases and J 0 bases, with 12 bases left between them. The germline CDR1 and CDR2 sequences are LNHNV and YYDKDF (reference sequence). The CDR3 bases are TGTGCCACCAGCAGAGATCTTATTCGTAGCTCCTACAATGAGCAGTTCTTC. This codes for CATSRDLIRSSYNEQFF.

The chain links TRBV3-1 to TRBJ2-2, with 8 bases fitting TRBD1. This CDR3 contains 17 residues. Germline V gene data show CDR1 as LGHDT and CDR2 as YNNKEL (reference sequence). V lost 4 bases, J lost 3 bases, and 10 bases stayed unmatched. The CDR3 DNA reads TGTGCCAGCAGCCCTGGGGGGCAGGGGGCGTACACCGGGGAGCTGTTTTTT. As protein: CASSPGGQGAYTGELFF. Supplemented by reference TRBV3-1 and TRBJ2-2, the full variable domain reads DTAVSQTPKYLVTQMGNDKSIKCEQNLGHDTMYWYKQDSKKFLKIMFSYNNKELIINETVPNRFSPKSPDKAHLNLHINSLELGDSAVYFCASSPGGQGAYTGELFFGEGSRLTVL.

V usage is TRBV5-6 and J usage is TRBJ2-5; 14 bases map to TRBD2. CDR1 SGHDT and CDR2 YYEEEE come from the germline V gene. Trimming cost V 0 bases and J 5 bases; bases outside gene matches: 9. The CDR3 sequence is 18 residues long. CDR3 DNA: TGTGCCAGCAGCTTGGAGACTAGCGGGGGGGCCGGTGGGGAGACCCAGTACTTC. It encodes CASSLETSGGAGGETQYF.

This clonotype was counted at least ten times. This chain links TRBV12-3 or TRBV12-4 with TRBJ2-7, with 11 bases that match TRBD2. V lost 3 bases, J lost 6 bases, and 1 base stayed unmatched. The CDR3 totals 13 residues. The CDR3 loop is CASSLTSGIEQYF. The CDR3 nucleotides are TGTGCCAGCAGTTTGACTAGCGGGATCGAGCAGTACTTC.

The gene calls are TRBV5-1 and TRBJ1-2; 7 bases agree with TRBD1. The CDR3 sequence is 14 residues long. J was trimmed by 4 bases and V by 4 bases; bases with no gene match: 7. The germline V gene has CDR1 SGHRS and CDR2 YFSETQ. CDR3 sequence (DNA): TGCGCCAGCAGCCCACAGGGGTTTGGCTATGGCTACACCTTC. It yields the protein CASSPQGFGYGYTF.

This clonotype was recorded many times. This chain joins TRBV12-3 or TRBV12-4 and TRBJ2-7, with D possibly called TRBD1 or TRBD2 (5 bases each). The CDR3 length is 13 residues. V lost 9 bases and J 5 bases, leaving 17 bases between the germline ends. The CDR3 region is CASPGPRDDEQYF. For the CDR3, the DNA is TGTGCCAGTCCGGGCCCCAGGGACGACGAGCAGTACTTC.

The chain recombines TRBV7-3 with TRBJ1-6; no reliable D call. Germline assignment: CDR1 SGHTA and CDR2 FQGTGA. The CDR3 consists of 13 residues. The V end was cut by 6 bases, the J end by 4 bases, with 7 bases between. CDR3 loop: CASSRRYNSPLHF. CDR3 DNA sequence: TGTGCCAGCAGTAGAAGATATAATTCACCCCTCCACTTT.

There are a few counts of this clonotype. The V gene is TRBV27, the J gene TRBJ2-7; TRBD1 agrees at 9 bases. The CDR3 loop spans 16 amino acids. CDR1 and CDR2 (germline): MNHEY, SMNVEV (reference sequence). Trimming at V came to 4 bases and at J to 2 bases, leaving 9 bases not matched to a gene. The CDR3 loop is CASSSWPRTGAYEQYF. The CDR3 coding sequence is TGTGCCAGCAGTTCCTGGCCCCGGACAGGGGCCTACGAGCAGTACTTC.

The V call is TRBV6-1, the J call TRBJ1-1, with 7 bases matching TRBD1. The V gene end was trimmed by 5 bases and the J gene end by 3 bases; junction bases not matched to a gene: 6. Germline loops: CDR1 MNHNS, CDR2 SASEGT. The CDR3 loop spans 14 amino acids. The CDR3 is CASSTLGQDTEAFF. The CDR3 DNA reads TGTGCCAGCAGTACCCTTGGACAGGACACTGAAGCTTTCTTT.

This clonotype was observed a handful of times. J is TRBJ2-7 and V is TRBV11-1, with a weak D call TRBD1 (6 bases). This CDR3 has 18 amino acids. Trimming stripped 5 bases from V and 3 bases from J, with 26 bases between. Germline V gene lookup returns CDR1 SGHAT and CDR2 FQDESV (reference sequence). The chain's CDR3 is CASSKPGLDSVPIYEQYF. For the CDR3, the DNA is TGTGCCAGCAGCAAGCCGGGCCTGGACAGCGTACCCATCTACGAGCAGTACTTC. Together with reference TRBV11-1 and TRBJ2-7, the CDR3 gives the full variable domain: EAEVAQSPRYKITEKSQAVAFWCDPISGHATLYWYRQILGQGPELLVQFQDESVVDDSQLPKDRFSAERLKGVDSTLKIQPAELGDSAMYLCASSKPGLDSVPIYEQYFGPGTRLTVT.

There are a few counts of this clonotype. The gene calls are TRBV18 and TRBJ2-1; D is unresolved. V was cut by 2 bases and J by 8 bases, with 13 bases left in between. In germline, CDR1 is KGHSH, CDR2 LQKENI. This CDR3 is built from 14 residues. The CDR3 region has the DNA TGTGCCAGCTCACCAGGAATGCCTCGTGATGAGCAGTTCTTC. It yields the protein CASSPGMPRDEQFF. Drawing the rest from reference TRBV18 and TRBJ2-1, the complete variable domain is NAGVMQNPRHLVRRRGQEARLRCSPMKGHSHVYWYRQLPEEGLKFMVYLQKENIIDESGMPKERFSAEFPKEGPSILRIQQVVRGDSAAYFCASSPGMPRDEQFFGPGTRLTVL.

This clonotype was detected a few times. V gene TRBV4-3 combines with J gene TRBJ1-1; possibly TRBD1 for D (6 bases). The CDR3 runs 16 residues. The germline V and J ends were trimmed by 2 bases and 1 base, with 14 bases remaining between them. Germline CDR1 and CDR2: LGHNA and YSLEER. Here the CDR3 DNA reads TGCGCCAGCAGCCAACTCCGGGGGCTGAGGAACACTGAAGCTTTCTTT. Its translation: CASSQLRGLRNTEAFF.

J is TRBJ1-1 and V is TRBV4-3; D unclear. Trimming left V 5 bases short and J 7 bases short, with 11 bases between. In germline, CDR1 is LGHNA, CDR2 YSLEER. The CDR3 extends over 12 amino acids. CDR3 loop: CASSSGGREAFF. For the CDR3, the DNA is TGCGCCAGCAGCTCGGGAGGGCGTGAAGCTTTCTTT.

The chain carries TRBV6-1 and TRBJ1-4; D not certain. The V end was cut by 8 bases, the J end by 4 bases, with 14 bases between. Germline loops: CDR1 MNHNS, CDR2 SASEGT. This CDR3 region has 14 residues. The CDR3 protein is CASEDWSDNEKLFF. Written as DNA, the CDR3 is TGTGCCAGCGAAGACTGGTCTGATAATGAAAAACTGTTTTTT.

This sequence joins TRBV19 and TRBJ2-1; D gene ambiguous. The CDR3 sequence is 13 residues long. Trimming stripped 1 base from V and 9 bases from J, with 10 bases between. Germline CDR1 reads LNHDA; CDR2 reads SQIVND (reference sequence). Written as DNA, the CDR3 is TGTGCCAGTAGTATAGTGTGGGATAGTGAGCAGTTCTTC. Translated: CASSIVWDSEQFF.

CDR3 nucleotide sequence: TGTGCCAGCAGCCAATTCGAGGGGGGGGCTGAAGCTTTCTTT. Protein product: CASSQFEGGAEAFF. The chain combines TRBV3-1 with TRBJ1-1; the D gene is possibly TRBD1 (6 bases). Germline V gene sequence: CDR1 LGHDT, CDR2 YNNKEL (reference sequence). The CDR3 sequence is 14 residues long. The V gene lost 2 bases and the J gene lost 6 bases, with 13 bases spanning the gap.

V gene TRBV28 combines with J gene TRBJ2-2; TRBD1 matches 7 bases. This CDR3 spans 16 amino acids. Losses at the gene ends were 5 bases for V and 6 bases for J; bases not matched to a gene: 12. Germline assignment: CDR1 MDHEN and CDR2 SYDVKM. The CDR3 reads CASSLRTGWTAGELFF. In DNA, the CDR3 is TGTGCCAGCAGTCTTAGGACAGGCTGGACGGCCGGGGAGCTGTTTTTT. The variable domain in full, with the rest retrieved from reference TRBV28 and TRBJ2-2, is DVKVTQSSRYLVKRTGEKVFLECVQDMDHENMFWYRQDPGLGLRLIYFSYDVKMKEKGDIPEGYSVSREKKERFSLILESASTNQTSMYLCASSLRTGWTAGELFFGEGSRLTVL.